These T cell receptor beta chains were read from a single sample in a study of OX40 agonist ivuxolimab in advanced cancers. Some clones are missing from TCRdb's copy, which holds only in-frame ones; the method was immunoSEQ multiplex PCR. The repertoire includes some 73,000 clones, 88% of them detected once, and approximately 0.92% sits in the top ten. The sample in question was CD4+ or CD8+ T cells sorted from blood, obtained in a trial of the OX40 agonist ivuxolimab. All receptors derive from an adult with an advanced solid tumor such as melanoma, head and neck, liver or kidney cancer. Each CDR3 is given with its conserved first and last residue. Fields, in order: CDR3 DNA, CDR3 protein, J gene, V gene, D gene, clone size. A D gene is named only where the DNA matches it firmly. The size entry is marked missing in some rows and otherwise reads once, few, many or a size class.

CDR3nt: TGTGCCAGCAGCCTTACACTGAACACTGAAGCTTTCTTT; CDR3aa: CASSLTLNTEAFF; j_gene: TRBJ1-1; v_gene: TRBV7-9; d_gene: .; abundance: .
CDR3nt: TGTGCCAGCAGCTTGAGGGGAGGGGGCTTCACACGAGATACGCAGTATTTT; CDR3aa: CASSLRGGGFTRDTQYF; j_gene: TRBJ2-3; v_gene: TRBV5-6; d_gene: .; abundance: .
CDR3nt: TGTGCCACCGCCGGGACTAGCGCTCCTTCTAGCACAGATACGCAGTATTTT; CDR3aa: CATAGTSAPSSTDTQYF; j_gene: TRBJ2-3; v_gene: TRBV10-3; d_gene: TRBD2; abundance: .
CDR3nt: TGTGCCAGCAGCTTGGCCAGTGGGGACAGGGAAATCCCCGATAACACCATATATTTT; CDR3aa: CASSLASGDREIPDNTIYF; j_gene: TRBJ1-3; v_gene: TRBV5-4; d_gene: TRBD1; abundance: .
CDR3nt: TGTGCCAGCAGCTCCGTAATAGCGGGGGAAGATACGCAGTATTTT; CDR3aa: CASSSVIAGEDTQYF; j_gene: TRBJ2-3; v_gene: TRBV11-2; d_gene: TRBD2; abundance: .
CDR3nt: TGTGCCAGCAGCGTAGGCAGAGCCCTCTCTGGAAACACCATATATTTT; CDR3aa: CASSVGRALSGNTIYF; j_gene: TRBJ1-3; v_gene: TRBV9; d_gene: .; abundance: few
CDR3nt: TGTGCCAGCAGCTTCGGGACAGGGATGGGAAACACCATATATTTT; CDR3aa: CASSFGTGMGNTIYF; j_gene: TRBJ1-3; v_gene: TRBV7-9; d_gene: TRBD1; abundance: .
CDR3nt: TGTGCCAGCAGTAAAACTAGCGCGAACTCCTACGAGCAGTACTTC; CDR3aa: CASSKTSANSYEQYF; j_gene: TRBJ2-7; v_gene: TRBV6-6; d_gene: TRBD2; abundance: .
CDR3nt: TGTGCCAGCAGCGCTGCACCTACTAGCGGGGGGGTAGAGACCCAGTACTTC; CDR3aa: CASSAAPTSGGVETQYF; j_gene: TRBJ2-5; v_gene: TRBV9; d_gene: TRBD2; abundance: .
CDR3nt: TGTGCCAGCAGTTACGTCTATGGCTACACCTTC; CDR3aa: CASSYVYGYTF; j_gene: TRBJ1-2; v_gene: TRBV5-4; d_gene: .; abundance: .
CDR3nt: TGTGCCAGCAGTTACTCCCGGTGGACAGGGGAAGCTTTCTTT; CDR3aa: CASSYSRWTGEAFF; j_gene: TRBJ1-1; v_gene: TRBV6-5; d_gene: TRBD1; abundance: .
CDR3nt: TGTGCCACCAGCACCCTGGACAGGGGAGGCAATCAGCCCCAGCATTTT; CDR3aa: CATSTLDRGGNQPQHF; j_gene: TRBJ1-5; v_gene: TRBV15; d_gene: TRBD1; abundance: few
CDR3nt: TGTGCCAGCAGCCCAGAGCAGGGGCAAGTCAATCAGCCCCAGCATTTT; CDR3aa: CASSPEQGQVNQPQHF; j_gene: TRBJ1-5; v_gene: TRBV7-8; d_gene: .; abundance: .
CDR3nt: TGTGCCAGCAGGCCCGGTATAAGCTACAATGAGCAGTTCTTC; CDR3aa: CASRPGISYNEQFF; j_gene: TRBJ2-1; v_gene: TRBV2; d_gene: .; abundance: .
CDR3nt: TGTGCCAGCAGCTCACGACAGTTCGGGCATTTT; CDR3aa: CASSSRQFGHF; j_gene: TRBJ1-5; v_gene: TRBV9; d_gene: .; abundance: .
CDR3nt: TGCAGCGTTGACAGTAGTCAAGAGACCCAGTACTTC; CDR3aa: CSVDSSQETQYF; j_gene: TRBJ2-5; v_gene: TRBV29-1; d_gene: .; abundance: .
CDR3nt: TGTGCCAGCAGCCGGGACAGTAACTATGGCTACACCTTC; CDR3aa: CASSRDSNYGYTF; j_gene: TRBJ1-2; v_gene: TRBV28; d_gene: TRBD1; abundance: .
CDR3nt: TGTGCCAGCAGTGAACAGAGTGCTAGCACAGATACGCAGTATTTT; CDR3aa: CASSEQSASTDTQYF; j_gene: TRBJ2-3; v_gene: TRBV2; d_gene: .; abundance: .
CDR3nt: TGTGCCAGCAGCTTAGGTTCTAGCGGGAGCCCCCGGAGCGGGGAGCTGTTTTTT; CDR3aa: CASSLGSSGSPRSGELFF; j_gene: TRBJ2-2; v_gene: TRBV7-2; d_gene: TRBD2; abundance: .
CDR3nt: TGTGCCAGCAGCGTAGACTCCGCTAACTATGGCTACACCTTC; CDR3aa: CASSVDSANYGYTF; j_gene: TRBJ1-2; v_gene: TRBV9; d_gene: .; abundance: .
CDR3nt: TGCGCCAGCAAAGGGAGGGTTGGGGTGAACACTGAAGCTTTCTTT; CDR3aa: CASKGRVGVNTEAFF; j_gene: TRBJ1-1; v_gene: TRBV10-2; d_gene: .; abundance: .
CDR3nt: TGTGCCAGCAGCGCGAACACAGATACGCAGTATTTT; CDR3aa: CASSANTDTQYF; j_gene: TRBJ2-3; v_gene: TRBV9; d_gene: .; abundance: .
CDR3nt: TGTGCCAGCACCAAGGTCGGGCGGGGGCAGTACTTC; CDR3aa: CASTKVGRGQYF; j_gene: TRBJ2-7; v_gene: TRBV28; d_gene: .; abundance: .
CDR3nt: TGTGCCAGCAGCTTAGCTTCAGGGGGCACTGAAGCTTTCTTT; CDR3aa: CASSLASGGTEAFF; j_gene: TRBJ1-1; v_gene: TRBV7-9; d_gene: TRBD1; abundance: .
CDR3nt: TGTGCCAGCAGGACAGACTACAATCAGCCCCAGCATTTT; CDR3aa: CASRTDYNQPQHF; j_gene: TRBJ1-5; v_gene: TRBV19; d_gene: .; abundance: once
CDR3nt: TGTGCCAGCAGCCTCCAGGGCAGGGGCTATGGCTACACCTTC; CDR3aa: CASSLQGRGYGYTF; j_gene: TRBJ1-2; v_gene: TRBV27; d_gene: .; abundance: .
CDR3nt: TGTGCCAGCAGCCCGGGACTAGCGGAGACCTACGAGCAGTACTTC; CDR3aa: CASSPGLAETYEQYF; j_gene: TRBJ2-7; v_gene: TRBV11-1; d_gene: TRBD2; abundance: .
CDR3nt: TGTGCCAGCAGCTTAGCCCTCGGCAATCAGCCCCAGCATTTT; CDR3aa: CASSLALGNQPQHF; j_gene: TRBJ1-5; v_gene: TRBV7-2; d_gene: .; abundance: few
CDR3nt: TGTGCGAGCGGGGACCCAAATCAGCCCCAGCATTTT; CDR3aa: CASGDPNQPQHF; j_gene: TRBJ1-5; v_gene: TRBV6-5; d_gene: .; abundance: .
CDR3nt: TGTGCCAGCAGCTTAGATATAACGGGGCAAACCGGGGAGCTGTTTTTT; CDR3aa: CASSLDITGQTGELFF; j_gene: TRBJ2-2; v_gene: TRBV7-9; d_gene: .; abundance: .
CDR3nt: TGTGCCAGCAGCTTAGGAACGTCAGGGGGCCACTATGGCTACACCTTC; CDR3aa: CASSLGTSGGHYGYTF; j_gene: TRBJ1-2; v_gene: TRBV7-2; d_gene: TRBD1; abundance: .
CDR3nt: TGTGCCAGCAGTCACCCGCAGATGAGAGAGACCCAGTACTTC; CDR3aa: CASSHPQMRETQYF; j_gene: TRBJ2-5; v_gene: TRBV27; d_gene: .; abundance: .
CDR3nt: TGTGCCAGCGAGACCCGGGACAGCCAAGAGACCCAGTACTTC; CDR3aa: CASETRDSQETQYF; j_gene: TRBJ2-5; v_gene: TRBV25-1; d_gene: TRBD1; abundance: .
CDR3nt: TGTGCCAGCAGCTCCGGCGCTGCGTCCGAGCAGTACTTC; CDR3aa: CASSSGAASEQYF; j_gene: TRBJ2-7; v_gene: TRBV7-2; d_gene: .; abundance: once
CDR3nt: TGTGCCAGCAGTCCTATTCCGCCCGACTATGGCTACACCTTC; CDR3aa: CASSPIPPDYGYTF; j_gene: TRBJ1-2; v_gene: TRBV28; d_gene: .; abundance: .
CDR3nt: TGTGCCAGCAGTCCCGGCAGGGTAGGTCAGCCCCAGCATTTT; CDR3aa: CASSPGRVGQPQHF; j_gene: TRBJ1-5; v_gene: TRBV28; d_gene: .; abundance: .